A single sample is the source of the 8 T cell receptor beta chains below, sequenced in a study of CD8+CD57+ T cells in acquired aplastic anemia. Profiling of TCR beta VDJ combinations and CDR3 sequences used genomic DNA as template. TCRdb processed the reads anew with MiXCR; each CDR3 protein has one entry. The sample holds some 170,000 distinct CDR3 sequences; around half are singletons and the top ten take 1.1%. For sequencing, patients were chosen who had shown expansion of CD8+CD57+ cells by flow cytometry. Sequencing was done on a sample of sorted CD4+, CD8+, or CD8+CD57+ T cells (not recorded which) from PBMCs. The receptors here all came from a human donor with aplastic anemia.

This clonotype was counted ten times or more. The chain is built from TRBV15 and TRBJ2-1; D gene unclear. Germline CDR1 is LNHNV and CDR2 is YYDKDF (reference sequence). The CDR3 extends over 14 amino acids. Trimming took 0 bases from V and 6 from J, leaving 9 bases between them. The CDR3: CATSREISSNEQFF. The CDR3 nucleotides are TGTGCCACCAGCAGAGAGATTAGTAGCAATGAGCAGTTCTTC.

This clonotype appeared many times. The chain recombines TRBV19 with TRBJ1-1, with 10 bases lining up with TRBD1. J gave up 4 bases and V 4 bases, and 6 bases lay outside the gene matches. Germline V lookup: CDR1 LNHDA, CDR2 SQIVND (reference sequence). The CDR3 runs to 15 residues. The CDR3 here is CASSTRTGGGTEAFF. In DNA form, the CDR3 reads TGTGCCAGTAGTACACGGACAGGGGGTGGCACTGAAGCTTTCTTT.

The CDR3 DNA reads as TGTGCCACCAGCAGTGACAGGGGGCACTATGGCTACACCTTC. Residues: CATSSDRGHYGYTF. The chain uses TRBV15 and TRBJ1-2; 10 bases map to TRBD1. This CDR3 has 14 amino acids. V gave up 3 bases and J gave up 3 bases; unmatched junction bases: 1. The germline V gene encodes CDR1 LNHNV and CDR2 YYDKDF (reference sequence).

Note on this clonotype: One junction end does not reproduce the germline sequence, and a read error may be involved. The rearrangement uses TRBV7-9 and TRBJ2-7; the D gene is possibly TRBD2 (5 bases). CDR1 SEHNR and CDR2 FQNEAQ come from the germline V gene (reference sequence). The CDR3 contains 13 residues. The DNA for the CDR3 is TGTGCCAGCAGCTTACCGGTGGGTAGTGGGCGGAGGTTC. This codes for CASSLPVGSGRRF.

For the CDR3, the DNA is TGCAGCTTGGGGAGGGGGACAGAGACCCAGTACTTC. Translated: CSLGRGTETQYF. The V call is TRBV29-1, the J call TRBJ2-5; D might be TRBD2 (7 bases). CDR3 length equals 12 residues. Germline V CDR1 and CDR2: SQVTM, ANQGSEA. V lost 8 bases and J 4 bases, leaving 14 bases between the germline ends.

This clonotype was detected ten times or more. The chain is built from TRBV6-5 and TRBJ2-6, with D perhaps matching TRBD1 (6 bases). Germline V lookup: CDR1 MNHEY, CDR2 SVGAGI. This CDR3 comprises 15 residues. V lost 7 bases and J lost 3, with 13 bases in between. The CDR3 DNA reads TGTGCCAGCACCCCAGGGGACAATGGGGCCAACGTCCTGACTTTC. Protein product: CASTPGDNGANVLTF.

V and J are TRBV2 and TRBJ2-3; D is uncertain. The germline gives CDR1 SNHLY, CDR2 FYNNEI. This CDR3 is 13 amino acids long. With 7 bases removed from V and 1 base from J, the gap between germline ends came to 9 bases. The CDR3 spells CASMDQGTDTQYF. The CDR3 DNA reads as TGTGCCAGCATGGATCAGGGCACAGATACGCAGTATTTT.

The V call is TRBV29-1, the J call TRBJ1-4, with D unresolved. The CDR3 is 14 amino acids. Germline V lookup: CDR1 SQVTM, CDR2 ANQGSEA. The V end was cut by 5 bases, the J end by 5 bases, with 15 bases between. The CDR3 nucleotides are TGCAGCGTTCCCCTGCCGGGAGGAAATGAAAAACTGTTTTTT. Translated: CSVPLPGGNEKLFF.